One TCR beta chain is described in this entry. Its matching antigen is unknown. This sample is part of a study of cytomegalovirus exposure and HLA in healthy donors. This CDR3 is 15 amino acids long. The ends were cut back, 6 bases at V and 4 bases at J, with 15 bases in the middle. Germline assignment: CDR1 MNHEY and CDR2 SVGAGI. Primers included in the PCR were 60 Vbeta and 13 Jbeta primers. Assay used: immunoSEQ multiplex PCR; TCRdb lists only in-frame clones, some missing. The sample shows roughly 120,000 clones, 80% to 85% of them seen only once. Sampled while nominally healthy, donors likely had unrecorded immune exposures. Study-wide results and limits: Certain indistinguishable V segments, among them TRBV6-2 and TRBV6-3, were excluded. When the data were analyzed later, several of the most significant clusters appeared to be linked to common viral pathogens.

This receptor was identified in a human donor in good health. This chain links TRBV6-5 with TRBJ2-2; maybe TRBD1 (6 bases). Sequenced: PBMCs. The CDR3: CASRVQGSRTGELFF. In DNA, the CDR3 is TGTGCCAGCAGGGTACAGGGATCGCGCACCGGGGAGCTGTTTTTT.